This T cell receptor beta chain was captured in a study of T-cell memory formation after mild COVID-19. Study background: Clusters were largely donor specific.

Broader study findings: Chiefly within CM and EM were the contracting CD4+ clones; CD8+ ones were within EMRA.

A few counts support this clonotype. Antigen specificity is unknown. The CDR3 spans 14 residues. V was pared by 7 bases and J by 2 bases, with 7 bases of the junction left unmatched. CDR1 SNHLY and CDR2 FYNNEI come from the germline V gene. Each CDR3 protein gets one entry after TCRdb re-called the 5' RACE reads with MiXCR. The repertoire consists of about half a million distinct CDR3 sequences, with 15% to 20% occurring once and the leading ten covering 12%. Material: PBMCs or a T cell subset sorted from them (not recorded which). V and J are TRBV2 and TRBJ2-7; 8 bases fit TRBD1. This receptor was taken from an adult woman who had mild COVID-19 (a few samples of this study predate the infection). Cell type and time point are not known. CDR3 nucleotides: TGTGCCAGCAATCGAGGACAGGGCCCCTACGAGCAGTACTTC. This sequence encodes CASNRGQGPYEQYF. Drawing the rest from reference TRBV2 and TRBJ2-7, the complete variable domain is EPEVTQTPSHQVTQMGQEVILRCVPISNHLYFYWYRQILGQKVEFLVSFYNNEISEKSEIFDDQFSVERPDGSNFTLKIRSTKLEDSAMYFCASNRGQGPYEQYFGPGTRLTVT.